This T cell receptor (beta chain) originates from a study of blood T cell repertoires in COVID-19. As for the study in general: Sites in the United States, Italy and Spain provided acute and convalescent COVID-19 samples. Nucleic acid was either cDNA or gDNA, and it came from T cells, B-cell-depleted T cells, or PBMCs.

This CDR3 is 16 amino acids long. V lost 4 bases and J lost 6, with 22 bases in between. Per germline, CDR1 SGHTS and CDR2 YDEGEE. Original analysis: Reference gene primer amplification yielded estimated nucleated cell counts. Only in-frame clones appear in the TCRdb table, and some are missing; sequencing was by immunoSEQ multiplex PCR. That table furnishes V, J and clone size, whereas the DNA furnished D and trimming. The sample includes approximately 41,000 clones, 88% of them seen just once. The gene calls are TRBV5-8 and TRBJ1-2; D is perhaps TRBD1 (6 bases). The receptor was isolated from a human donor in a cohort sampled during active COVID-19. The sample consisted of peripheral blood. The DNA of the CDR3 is TGTGCCAGCAGCACTACCCGACAGGTGGGGGTGGATGGCTACACCTTC. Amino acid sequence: CASSTTRQVGVDGYTF.